The sample holds a few counts of the clone carrying this T cell receptor beta chain. What it binds is unknown. Expressed TCRB transcripts were sequenced because the entire RNA isolate underwent reverse transcription. Assay used: immunoSEQ multiplex PCR; TCRdb lists only in-frame clones, some missing. The data hold 200,000 to 250,000 clones, with over 65% observed a single time. This entry comes from a study of beta chain features in type 1 diabetes. About the research overall: The number of sorted cells examined across all samples was 107,917,701.

Study-wide results and caveats: Within the patient group, naive, central memory and Treg TCRB repertoires appeared more similar to each other than within healthy donors. Moderate yet significant TCRB CDR3 shortening was seen in Type 1 diabetes patients in all four CD4+ subsets.

Germline V gene lookup returns CDR1 LGHNA and CDR2 YSLEER. This CDR3 is 15 amino acids long. V gave up 0 bases and J gave up 6 bases, with 15 bases separating them. The TCR sequence derives from a man in his thirties or forties in good health. The sequencing input was naive CD4+ T cells from blood. J is TRBJ2-7 and V is TRBV4-3; D gene ambiguous. The CDR3 coding sequence is TGCGCCAGCAGCCAAGATCTTAACCCAGCGACCGAGCAGTACTTC. The encoded protein is CASSQDLNPATEQYF.